These T cell receptor beta chains were read from a single sample in a study of radiation and T cells in renal cell carcinoma. Sequenced by immunoSEQ multiplex PCR; TCRdb stores in-frame clones only, minus some. Found here are 130,000 to 150,000 clones, about 88% of them singletons; the top ten hold around 12%. The sample in question was blood, obtained from a patient whose treatment included radiotherapy and nephrectomy. The source of these receptors is a woman aged 45-65 years with renal cell carcinoma. CDR3s include the opening cysteine and the closing phenylalanine or tryptophan. Each record gives: V gene, clone size, J gene, D gene, CDR3 DNA, CDR3 protein. D genes are given only for firm matches. Some rows mark clone size as missing; the rest say once, few, many or name a class of expanded clone.

V gene: TRBV7-8; clone size: .; J gene: TRBJ2-1; D gene: TRBD2; CDR3 DNA: TGTGCCAGCAGCTTAGTCAGGAATAGCGGGGGCCGTCTGCCCGGGGATGAGCAGTTCTTC; CDR3 protein: CASSLVRNSGGRLPGDEQFF
V gene: TRBV19; clone size: few; J gene: TRBJ2-4; D gene: TRBD1; CDR3 DNA: TGTGCCAGTAGTATACCCGGGACAGGGACCATTCAGTACTTC; CDR3 protein: CASSIPGTGTIQYF
V gene: TRBV4-3; clone size: .; J gene: TRBJ2-3; D gene: .; CDR3 DNA: TGCGCCAGCAGCCAATTTTTCCGAGATACGCAGTATTTT; CDR3 protein: CASSQFFRDTQYF
V gene: TRBV5-1; clone size: .; J gene: TRBJ2-7; D gene: .; CDR3 DNA: TGCGCCAGCAGCCCGGAGGCCTCCTACGAGCAGTACTTC; CDR3 protein: CASSPEASYEQYF
V gene: TRBV5-5; clone size: .; J gene: TRBJ1-3; D gene: .; CDR3 DNA: TGTGCCAGCAGCTGGAGGGGCTCTGGAAACACCATATATTTT; CDR3 protein: CASSWRGSGNTIYF
V gene: TRBV18; clone size: .; J gene: TRBJ2-7; D gene: .; CDR3 DNA: TGTGCCAGCTCACCGGTTCAGGGATCCTACGAGCAGTACTTC; CDR3 protein: CASSPVQGSYEQYF
V gene: TRBV19; clone size: .; J gene: TRBJ1-2; D gene: .; CDR3 DNA: TGTGCCAGTAGTACGTCCGGGACTAACTATGGCTACACCTTC; CDR3 protein: CASSTSGTNYGYTF
V gene: TRBV6-1; clone size: once; J gene: TRBJ1-2; D gene: .; CDR3 DNA: TGTGCCAGCAGTCCGACAGTATTACGCTATGGCTACACCTTC; CDR3 protein: CASSPTVLRYGYTF
V gene: TRBV5-1; clone size: .; J gene: TRBJ2-3; D gene: .; CDR3 DNA: TGCGCCACAGCGGAGCCTAGCACAGATACGCAGTATTTT; CDR3 protein: CATAEPSTDTQYF
V gene: TRBV7-9; clone size: .; J gene: TRBJ2-3; D gene: TRBD2; CDR3 DNA: TGTGCCAGCAGCTGGGACTACCTCACAGATACGCAGTATTTT; CDR3 protein: CASSWDYLTDTQYF
V gene: TRBV10-3; clone size: once; J gene: TRBJ1-3; D gene: .; CDR3 DNA: TGTGCCAGCGGGGAGTCTTGGAACACCATATATTTT; CDR3 protein: CASGESWNTIYF
V gene: TRBV14; clone size: .; J gene: TRBJ2-4; D gene: .; CDR3 DNA: TGTGCCAGCAGCCCCCACGGTGGGCTAAACATTCAGTACTTC; CDR3 protein: CASSPHGGLNIQYF
V gene: TRBV4-1; clone size: .; J gene: TRBJ2-5; D gene: TRBD2; CDR3 DNA: TGCGCCAGCAGCCAAGACGGACTAGCGGAAGAGACCCAGTACTTC; CDR3 protein: CASSQDGLAEETQYF
V gene: TRBV5-1; clone size: .; J gene: TRBJ2-4; D gene: TRBD1; CDR3 DNA: TGCGAGACTTCATCGGGACAGGGAAAAACCAAAAACATTCAGTACTTC; CDR3 protein: CETSSGQGKTKNIQYF
V gene: TRBV6-5; clone size: .; J gene: TRBJ1-1; D gene: .; CDR3 DNA: TGTGCCAGCAGAAGGGACGGGGAAGGCCAAGCTTTCTTT; CDR3 protein: CASRRDGEGQAFF
V gene: TRBV19; clone size: .; J gene: TRBJ1-2; D gene: .; CDR3 DNA: TGTGCCAGTAGTCCCTCGCGCATGGCTAACTATGGCTACACCTTC; CDR3 protein: CASSPSRMANYGYTF
V gene: TRBV30; clone size: few; J gene: TRBJ1-4; D gene: .; CDR3 DNA: TGTGCCTGGAGAGCAAGAGTAGGTGAAAAACTGTTTTTT; CDR3 protein: CAWRARVGEKLFF
V gene: TRBV2; clone size: .; J gene: TRBJ2-5; D gene: TRBD2; CDR3 DNA: TGTGCCAGCAAGAATAGCGGGGGTTTCCAAGAGACCCAGTACTTC; CDR3 protein: CASKNSGGFQETQYF
V gene: TRBV5-1; clone size: once; J gene: TRBJ1-2; D gene: .; CDR3 DNA: TGCGCCAGCAGCTTGGCCGTGATCGGGGGCGGCTACACCTTC; CDR3 protein: CASSLAVIGGGYTF
V gene: TRBV9; clone size: .; J gene: TRBJ2-7; D gene: TRBD2; CDR3 DNA: TGTGCCAGCAGCGCCTCCGGGACTATGTACGAGCAGTACTTC; CDR3 protein: CASSASGTMYEQYF
V gene: TRBV5-1; clone size: once; J gene: TRBJ2-1; D gene: TRBD1; CDR3 DNA: TGCGCCAGCAGCGACAGGGCGGACAATGAGCAGTTCTTC; CDR3 protein: CASSDRADNEQFF
V gene: TRBV7-2; clone size: .; J gene: TRBJ2-1; D gene: .; CDR3 DNA: TGTGCCAGCAGCTTATTGGGGACGGAGCAGTTCTTC; CDR3 protein: CASSLLGTEQFF
V gene: TRBV10-3; clone size: .; J gene: TRBJ2-7; D gene: .; CDR3 DNA: TGTGCCATCAGTGAGTCTCAGCTAAGGCCAGAGGACGGGGGCGGTCAGTACTTC; CDR3 protein: CAISESQLRPEDGGGQYF
V gene: TRBV15; clone size: .; J gene: TRBJ2-3; D gene: .; CDR3 DNA: TGTGCCACCAGCAGGCCTACAGGGAGAGGGACAGATACGCAGTATTTT; CDR3 protein: CATSRPTGRGTDTQYF